The 5 T cell receptor beta chains reported below all come from one sample, sequenced in a study of cytomegalovirus exposure and HLA in healthy donors. The study ran its PCR with 60 Vbeta and 13 Jbeta primers. Generated by immunoSEQ multiplex PCR, the TCRdb table keeps only in-frame clones and is missing some. The profile shows tens of thousands of clones, around four fifths of them singletons. The specimen was PBMCs. Receptors originate from a man in his fifties in good health and CMV-seropositive.

This clone was picked up a small number of times. The genes are TRBV30 and TRBJ2-3; D is perhaps TRBD1 (5 bases). Trimming left V 0 bases short and J 2 bases short, with 15 bases between. CDR1 GTSNPN and CDR2 SVGIG come from the germline V gene (reference sequence). This CDR3 has 16 residues. CDR3 residues: CAWSVLKTVITDTQYF. The CDR3, as DNA: TGTGCCTGGAGTGTACTCAAGACAGTCATCACAGATACGCAGTATTTT.

The rearrangement links TRBV5-1 to TRBJ2-3; D is perhaps TRBD2 (6 bases). The germline CDR1 and CDR2 sequences are SGHRS and YFSETQ. This CDR3 comprises 15 residues. V shed 4 bases and J shed 2 bases, with 14 bases lying between them. The CDR3 bases are TGCGCCAGCAGCCTGGGACTCTCTTCCACAGATACGCAGTATTTT. It is translated as CASSLGLSSTDTQYF.

In regard to this clone: One end of the junction varies from germline; a read error may be responsible. The J gene is TRBJ2-1, the V gene TRBV7-7; TRBD2 agrees at 8 bases. CDR3 length equals 13 residues. Germline V gene lookup returns CDR1 SSHAT and CDR2 FNYEAQ (reference sequence). The CDR3 here is CASSLETGRGQFF. In nucleotides, the CDR3 is TGTGCTAGCAGCCTAGAGACCGGGAGGGGGCAGTTCTTC.

This clone has just a few counts. The chain combines TRBV30 with TRBJ2-7; 7 bases line up with TRBD2. The CDR3 consists of 12 residues. The V segment lost 0 bases and the J segment 4 bases; nucleotides outside the gene matches: 0. Germline CDR1 is GTSNPN and CDR2 is SVGIG (reference sequence). The CDR3 DNA reads as TGTGCCTGGAGTGTGGGGGGGTACGAGCAGTACTTC. It is translated as CAWSVGGYEQYF.

This chain connects TRBV27 to TRBJ2-7, with 12 positions matching TRBD2. The CDR3 totals 15 residues. CDR1 and CDR2 (germline): MNHEY, SMNVEV (reference sequence). V dropped 5 bases and J dropped 1; count of bases not matched to a gene: 3. CDR3 loop: CASSTGLAGSYEQYF. In nucleotides, the CDR3 is TGTGCCAGCAGTACCGGACTAGCGGGATCCTACGAGCAGTACTTC.